Included here is one T cell receptor (beta chain) sequence, with context. The junction shows a germline mismatch at one end, possibly a read error. These data originate in a study of human T cells and chemical hapten exposure. Sample time point: patch test 3, about 24 weeks after DPC sensitization. The treatment: therapeutic diphenylcyclopropenone sensitization with weekly scalp DPC. MiXCR, applied by TCRdb to the RACE reads, yields one record per CDR3 protein. The sample includes approximately 80,000 distinct CDR3 sequences, about a tenth of them seen just once. In germline, CDR1 is LGHNA, CDR2 YSLEER. The CDR3 consists of 10 residues.

The sequencing used whole blood, collected in connection with sensitization to the hapten diphenylcyclopropenone (DPC). This clonotype originated in a woman aged 45-65 years with alopecia areata. Some clones in this sample may be carry-over from other donors' samples. The chain has TRBV4-3 and TRBJ2-5; D not resolved. This CDR3 reads CASSEETQYF. The CDR3, as DNA: TGCGCCAGCAGCGAAGAGACCCAGTACTTC.